The 20 T cell receptor beta chains below were found in one sample sequenced in a study of blood T cell repertoires in COVID-19. Here immunoSEQ multiplex PCR was the method, and the copy in TCRdb shows in-frame clones only, minus some. The sample lists 350,000 to 450,000 clones, roughly 88% occurring once. Sequencing was carried out using PBMCs or T cells enriched from blood (not recorded which). The receptors were sampled from a woman aged 18-30 years who had been exposed to COVID-19.

The genes are TRBV7-2 and TRBJ2-2; TRBD1 matches at 10 bases. V lost 10 bases to trimming and J lost 6 bases; unmatched junction nucleotides: 5. The CDR3 contains 13 residues. The V gene's germline CDR1 is SGHTA and CDR2 FQGNSA. The CDR3 protein is CATSGTGAGELFF. CDR3 nucleotide sequence: TGTGCCACCTCCGGGACAGGGGCCGGGGAGCTGTTTTTT.

V and J are TRBV29-1 and TRBJ1-1; D uncertain. Germline values: CDR1 SQVTM, CDR2 ANQGSEA. The CDR3 spans 12 residues. V lost 8 bases and J 1 base, leaving 11 bases between the germline ends. The CDR3 loop is CSTLRGNTEAFF. DNA for the CDR3: TGCAGCACCCTCCGGGGGAACACTGAAGCTTTCTTT.

The V and J genes are TRBV19 and TRBJ1-4; D is ambiguous. V gave up 5 bases and J gave up 2 bases, with 9 bases separating them. Germline CDR1 LNHDA, CDR2 SQIVND (reference sequence). The CDR3 runs 14 residues. CDR3 residues: CASSLPVTNEKLFF. In DNA, the CDR3 is TGTGCCAGTAGTCTCCCGGTTACTAATGAAAAACTGTTTTTT.

This clone was seen once. This CDR3 is CASSQRLGTGKGLAGGLQETQYF. As DNA, the CDR3 is TGTGCCAGCAGTCAACGACTGGGGACAGGGAAGGGACTAGCGGGAGGCCTACAAGAGACCCAGTACTTC. J is TRBJ2-5 and V is TRBV28; 15 bases line up with TRBD2. CDR3 length equals 23 residues. Germline CDR1 MDHEN, CDR2 SYDVKM. V trimming: 5 bases; J trimming: 2 bases; junction bases outside the gene matches: 24.

This clone was counted once. J is TRBJ2-2 and V is TRBV3-1 (or the pseudogene TRBV3-2), with TRBD2 matching 7 bases. After removal of 1 base from V and 5 bases from J, the junction contained 4 bases not matched to a gene. This CDR3 is 15 amino acids long. Looked up from germline, CDR1 is LGHDT and CDR2 is YNNKEL (reference sequence). CDR3 sequence reads: CASSQGGAGTGELFF. In nucleotides, the CDR3 is TGTGCCAGCAGCCAAGGGGGAGCGGGGACCGGGGAGCTGTTTTTT.

The J gene is TRBJ2-3, the V gene TRBV27; 7 positions match TRBD2. This CDR3 region has 15 residues. CDR1 MNHEY and CDR2 SMNVEV come from the germline V gene (reference sequence). The ends lost 0 bases at V and 4 bases at J; junction bases unmatched: 4. CDR3 sequence reads: CASSLSSGGADTQYF. CDR3 nucleotide sequence: TGTGCCAGCAGTTTATCGTCGGGGGGTGCAGATACGCAGTATTTT.

The chain couples TRBV5-4 to TRBJ2-5; tentatively, D is TRBD1 (5 bases). The V and J ends lost 1 base and 3 bases respectively, with 10 bases between them. The CDR3 totals 14 residues. Looked up from germline, CDR1 is SGHNT and CDR2 is YYREEE (reference sequence). The CDR3 loop is CASSLRQGKETQYF. For the CDR3, the DNA is TGTGCCAGCAGCTTGAGGCAGGGTAAAGAGACCCAGTACTTC.

The V gene is TRBV7-2, the J gene TRBJ2-2; tentatively, D is TRBD2 (6 bases). V was shortened by 1 base and J by 7 bases, with 19 bases between the two germline ends. The CDR3 consists of 17 residues. CDR1 and CDR2 from the germline V gene are SGHTA and FQGNSA. The CDR3 reads CASSLGGVMGVLGELFF. The DNA of the CDR3 is TGTGCCAGCAGCTTAGGGGGGGTAATGGGTGTCCTCGGGGAGCTGTTTTTT.

This rearrangement joins TRBV2 to TRBJ2-2; D is unresolved. This CDR3 has 12 amino acids. Germline CDR1 reads SNHLY; CDR2 reads FYNNEI. Trimming shortened V by 7 bases and J by 4 bases, and 7 bases separated the two germline ends. CDR3 DNA: TGTGCCAGCACGCCCGGCACCGGGGAGCTGTTTTTT. Residues: CASTPGTGELFF. The whole variable domain, filled in from reference TRBV2 and TRBJ2-2, reads EPEVTQTPSHQVTQMGQEVILRCVPISNHLYFYWYRQILGQKVEFLVSFYNNEISEKSEIFDDQFSVERPDGSNFTLKIRSTKLEDSAMYFCASTPGTGELFFGEGSRLTVL.

This chain links TRBV24-1 with TRBJ1-2; a possible D gene is TRBD1 (6 bases). Trimming cost V 9 bases and J 5 bases, with 12 bases left between them. Per germline, CDR1 KGHDR and CDR2 SFDVKD. CDR3 length: 12 residues. CDR3: CATPDRLYGYTF. The CDR3 DNA reads TGTGCCACCCCAGACAGGTTATATGGCTACACCTTC.

CDR3 region: CASSLDRGQVKLFF. In DNA, the CDR3 is TGTGCCAGCAGCTTAGACAGGGGGCAAGTAAAACTGTTTTTT. J is TRBJ1-4 and V is TRBV11-2; 8 nucleotides line up with TRBD1. The CDR3 covers 14 residues. Germline values: CDR1 SGHAT, CDR2 FQNNGV. V dropped 0 bases and J dropped 10; count of bases not matched to a gene: 4.

The chain employs TRBV6-4 and TRBJ1-1; TRBD1 aligns across 9 bases. The ends lost 2 bases at V and 6 bases at J; junction bases unmatched: 10. Per the germline V gene, CDR1 is MRHNA and CDR2 is SNTAGT. The CDR3 covers 16 residues. Here the CDR3 DNA reads TGTGCCAGCAGTGACCGTCCCGGGACAGGGCGGGCTGAAGCTTTCTTT. This gives the protein CASSDRPGTGRAEAFF.

This chain uses TRBV30 with TRBJ1-2, with a weak D call TRBD1 (5 bases). Germline V CDR1 and CDR2: GTSNPN, SVGIG (reference sequence). The CDR3 covers 12 residues. V lost 3 bases, J lost 2 bases, and 7 bases lay in between. CDR3 sequence reads: CAWRSGNYGYTF. In DNA, the CDR3 is TGTGCCTGGAGATCAGGGAACTATGGCTACACCTTC. Supplemented by reference TRBV30 and TRBJ1-2, the full variable domain reads SQTIHQWPATLVQPVGSPLSLECTVEGTSNPNLYWYRQAAGRGLQLLFYSVGIGQISSEVPQNLSASRPQDRQFILSSKKLLLSDSGFYLCAWRSGNYGYTFGSGTRLTVV.

The genes are TRBV3-1 (or the pseudogene TRBV3-2) and TRBJ1-2; tentative D call: TRBD1 (6 bases). This CDR3 spans 13 amino acids. Trimming pared 6 bases from V and 4 bases from J, leaving 12 bases between. CDR1 and CDR2 from the germline V gene are LGHDT and YNNKEL (reference sequence). This CDR3 is CASRHRVGYGYTF. The CDR3 DNA reads TGTGCCAGCAGACACAGGGTCGGCTATGGCTACACCTTC.

V is TRBV28 and J is TRBJ2-7, with TRBD1 as a possible D gene (6 bases). The germline gives CDR1 MDHEN, CDR2 SYDVKM. This CDR3 region has 14 residues. V dropped 3 bases and J dropped 3 bases, with 12 bases sitting between them. CDR3 protein: CASSFGTMFYEQYF. The CDR3 DNA is TGTGCCAGCAGTTTTGGGACAATGTTCTACGAGCAGTACTTC.

This clone was counted ten times or more. The V gene is TRBV2, the J gene TRBJ1-3; TRBD1 is a possible D gene (6 bases). The V end was cut by 2 bases, the J end by 0 bases, with 11 bases between. The CDR3 has 16 amino acids. CDR1 is SNHLY and CDR2 is FYNNEI in the germline V gene. The CDR3 DNA reads as TGTGCCAGCAGTGAAAGGGACACATACTCTGGAAACACCATATATTTT. Its translation is CASSERDTYSGNTIYF.

The chain links TRBV5-1 to TRBJ2-3; TRBD1 aligns across 7 bases. The CDR3 totals 15 residues. Germline V gene data show CDR1 as SGHRS and CDR2 as YFSETQ. J gave up 4 bases and V 3 bases, and 8 bases lay outside the gene matches. CDR3 protein: CASSSYRGWADTQYF. The CDR3 DNA sequence: TGCGCCAGCAGCTCATACAGGGGATGGGCAGATACGCAGTATTTT.

The chain recombines TRBV29-1 with TRBJ2-1, with 7 bases fitting TRBD1. The CDR3 length is 13 residues. Germline loops: CDR1 SQVTM, CDR2 ANQGSEA. J lost 8 bases, V lost 4 bases, and 8 bases had no gene match. CDR3 protein: CSVARDRGDEQFF. As DNA, the CDR3 is TGCAGCGTTGCTCGGGACAGAGGAGATGAGCAGTTCTTC.

The rearrangement joins TRBV6-5 to TRBJ1-6; the match to TRBD1 covers 8 bases. CDR3 length: 14 residues. V shed 5 bases and J 5 bases; nucleotides not matched to a gene: 2. CDR1 and CDR2 (germline): MNHEY, SVGAGI. DNA for the CDR3: TGTGCCAGCAGTACAGGGGGTAATAATTCACCCCTCCACTTT. This gives the protein CASSTGGNNSPLHF.

The J gene is TRBJ2-3, the V gene TRBV7-3, with 12 bases lining up with TRBD2. V lost 5 bases to trimming and J lost 4 bases; unmatched junction nucleotides: 4. Germline V CDR1 and CDR2: SGHTA, FQGTGA. The CDR3 runs to 15 residues. CDR3 loop: CASSATSGGSDTQYF. CDR3 in DNA: TGTGCCAGCAGCGCGACTAGCGGGGGATCAGATACGCAGTATTTT.